The source of this T cell receptor (beta chain) is a study of T cell responses to AZD1222 COVID-19 vaccine. The CDR3 has 14 amino acids. Trimming shortened V by 1 base and J by 1 base, and 5 bases separated the two germline ends. The germline V gene encodes CDR1 MNHEY and CDR2 SMNVEV (reference sequence). Assay used: immunoSEQ multiplex PCR; TCRdb lists only in-frame clones, some missing. The sample contains about 180,000 clones, around 88% of which appear only once. This receptor was taken from an adult in good health. This chain links TRBV27 with TRBJ1-5, with D unresolved. This specimen consisted of peripheral blood, obtained on day 0 of AZD1222 vaccination. The CDR3 DNA reads TGTGCCAGCAGTTTATATGGGAGCAATCAGCCCCAGCATTTT. Residues: CASSLYGSNQPQHF.